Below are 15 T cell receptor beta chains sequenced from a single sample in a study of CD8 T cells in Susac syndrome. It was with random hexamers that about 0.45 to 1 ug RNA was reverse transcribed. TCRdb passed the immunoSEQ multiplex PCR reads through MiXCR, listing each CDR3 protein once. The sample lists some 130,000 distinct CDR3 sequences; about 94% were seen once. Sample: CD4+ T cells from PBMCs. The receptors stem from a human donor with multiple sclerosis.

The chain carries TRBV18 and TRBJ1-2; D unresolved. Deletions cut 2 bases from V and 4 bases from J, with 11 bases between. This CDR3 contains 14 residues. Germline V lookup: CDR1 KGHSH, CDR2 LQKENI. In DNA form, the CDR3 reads TGTGCCAGCTCACCATCAGAGGACCGCTATGGCTACACCTTC. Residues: CASSPSEDRYGYTF.

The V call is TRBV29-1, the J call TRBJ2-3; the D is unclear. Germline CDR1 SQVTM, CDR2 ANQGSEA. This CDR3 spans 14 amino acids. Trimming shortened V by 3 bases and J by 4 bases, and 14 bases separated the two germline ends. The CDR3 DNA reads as TGCAGCGTTGACCAGAACCGGGCGCCAGATACGCAGTATTTT. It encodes CSVDQNRAPDTQYF.

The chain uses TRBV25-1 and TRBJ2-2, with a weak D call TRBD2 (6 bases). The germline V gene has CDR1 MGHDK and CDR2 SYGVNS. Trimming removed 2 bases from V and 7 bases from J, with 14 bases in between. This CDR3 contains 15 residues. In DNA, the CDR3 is TGTGCCAGCAGTGAAAACTTCGGGAGTAACGGGGAGCTGTTTTTT. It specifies CASSENFGSNGELFF. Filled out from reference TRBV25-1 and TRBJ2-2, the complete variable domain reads EADIYQTPRYLVIGTGKKITLECSQTMGHDKMYWYQQDPGMELHLIHYSYGVNSTEKGDLSSESTVSRIRTEHFPLTLESARPSHTSQYLCASSENFGSNGELFFGEGSRLTVL.

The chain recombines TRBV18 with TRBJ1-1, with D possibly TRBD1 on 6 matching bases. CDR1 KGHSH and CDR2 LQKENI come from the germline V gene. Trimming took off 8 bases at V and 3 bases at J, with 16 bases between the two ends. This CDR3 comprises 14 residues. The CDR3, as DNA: TGTGCCAGCACCCCTCGGGGGCGGGACACTGAAGCTTTCTTT. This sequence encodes CASTPRGRDTEAFF.

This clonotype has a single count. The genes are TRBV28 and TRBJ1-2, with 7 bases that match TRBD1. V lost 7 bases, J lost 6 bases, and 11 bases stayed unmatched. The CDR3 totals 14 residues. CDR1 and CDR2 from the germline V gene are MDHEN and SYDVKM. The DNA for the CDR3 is TGTGCCAGCACTTCCCAGGGGGGGTCGGATGGCTACACCTTC. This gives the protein CASTSQGGSDGYTF.

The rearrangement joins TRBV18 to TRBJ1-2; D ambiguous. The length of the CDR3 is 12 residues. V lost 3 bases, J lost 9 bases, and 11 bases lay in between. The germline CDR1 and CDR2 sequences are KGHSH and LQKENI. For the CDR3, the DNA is TGTGCCAGCTCACCCATCTCGGCAAGCTACACCTTC. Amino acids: CASSPISASYTF.

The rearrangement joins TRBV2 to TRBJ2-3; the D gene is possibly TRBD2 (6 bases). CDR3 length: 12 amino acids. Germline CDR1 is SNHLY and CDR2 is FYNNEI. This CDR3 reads CATGGVTDTQYF. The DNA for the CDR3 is TGTGCGACCGGGGGTGTGACAGATACGCAGTATTTT.

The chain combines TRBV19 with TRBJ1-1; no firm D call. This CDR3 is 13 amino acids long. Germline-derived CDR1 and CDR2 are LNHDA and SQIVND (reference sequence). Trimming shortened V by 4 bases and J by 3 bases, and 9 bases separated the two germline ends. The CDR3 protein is CASSRGLYTEAFF. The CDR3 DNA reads TGTGCCAGTAGTAGAGGCCTCTACACTGAAGCTTTCTTT.

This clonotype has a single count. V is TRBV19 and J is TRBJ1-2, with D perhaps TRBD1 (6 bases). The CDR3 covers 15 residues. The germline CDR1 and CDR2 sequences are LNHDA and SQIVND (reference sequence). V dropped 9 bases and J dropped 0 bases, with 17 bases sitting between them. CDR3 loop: CASRDKYQPNYGYTF. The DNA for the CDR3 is TGTGCCAGCCGGGACAAATACCAACCTAACTATGGCTACACCTTC.

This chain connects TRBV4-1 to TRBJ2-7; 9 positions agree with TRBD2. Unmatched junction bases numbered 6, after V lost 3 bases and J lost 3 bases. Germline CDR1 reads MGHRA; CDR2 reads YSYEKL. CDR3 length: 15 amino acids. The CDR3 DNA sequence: TGCGCCAGCAGCCATCAGACTAGCGGAAACTACGAGCAGTACTTC. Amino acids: CASSHQTSGNYEQYF.

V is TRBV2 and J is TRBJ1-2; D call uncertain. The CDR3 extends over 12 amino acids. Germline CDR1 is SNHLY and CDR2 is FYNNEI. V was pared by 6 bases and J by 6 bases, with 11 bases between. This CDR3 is CASRGFDDGYTF. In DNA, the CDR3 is TGTGCCAGCAGGGGCTTCGACGATGGCTACACCTTC. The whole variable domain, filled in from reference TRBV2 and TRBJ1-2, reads EPEVTQTPSHQVTQMGQEVILRCVPISNHLYFYWYRQILGQKVEFLVSFYNNEISEKSEIFDDQFSVERPDGSNFTLKIRSTKLEDSAMYFCASRGFDDGYTFGSGTRLTVV.

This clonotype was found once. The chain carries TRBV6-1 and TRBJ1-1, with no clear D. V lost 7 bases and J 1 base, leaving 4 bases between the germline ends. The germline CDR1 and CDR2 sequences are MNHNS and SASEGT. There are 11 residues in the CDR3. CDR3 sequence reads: CASTANTEAFF. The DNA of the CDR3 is TGTGCCAGCACGGCGAACACTGAAGCTTTCTTT.

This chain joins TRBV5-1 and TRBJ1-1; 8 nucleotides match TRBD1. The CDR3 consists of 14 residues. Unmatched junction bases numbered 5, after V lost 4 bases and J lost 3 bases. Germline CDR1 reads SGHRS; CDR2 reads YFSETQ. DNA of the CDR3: TGCGCCAGCAGCAGGTTGGACAGGGACACTGAAGCTTTCTTT. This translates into CASSRLDRDTEAFF.

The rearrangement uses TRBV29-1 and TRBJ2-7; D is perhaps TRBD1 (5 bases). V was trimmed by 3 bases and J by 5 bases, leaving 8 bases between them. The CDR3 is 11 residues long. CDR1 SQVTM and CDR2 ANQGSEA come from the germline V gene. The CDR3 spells CSVDRANEQYF. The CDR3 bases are TGCAGCGTTGACAGGGCCAACGAGCAGTACTTC.

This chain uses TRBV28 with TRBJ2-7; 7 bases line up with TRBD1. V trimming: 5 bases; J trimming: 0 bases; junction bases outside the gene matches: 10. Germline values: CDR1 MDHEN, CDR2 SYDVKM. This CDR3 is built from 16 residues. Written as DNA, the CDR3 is TGTGCCAGCAGTGCAATTACTGGACAGGACTCCTACGAGCAGTACTTC. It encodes CASSAITGQDSYEQYF.